The clone carrying this T cell receptor beta chain was detected a few times. The antigen is undetermined. The data were obtained in a study of PD-1 blockade in classical Hodgkin lymphoma. CDR1 is MRHNA, CDR2 SNTAGT, per germline. There are 15 residues in the CDR3. V was trimmed by 6 bases and J by 1 base, leaving 15 bases between them. Findings and caveats of the study: The diversity seen at baseline in complete responders resembled that of newly diagnosed patients. Relative to healthy donors, newly diagnosed patients reportedly had lower baseline TCR diversity, which was reported as lower still in relapsed/refractory patients.

Some clones are missing from TCRdb's copy, which holds only in-frame ones; the method was immunoSEQ multiplex PCR. Of around 25,000 clones listed, 60% to 80% are singletons. Time point indicated: cycle 4 day 1 (C4D1), after less than 7 weeks of nivolumab. Autologous stem cell transplantation was followed by relapse in every patient, and brentuximab vedotin exposure varied. This chain joins TRBV6-4 and TRBJ1-1, with D perhaps matching TRBD1 (6 bases). This sample comprised peripheral blood mononuclear cells (PBMCs), obtained before the fourth cycle of nivolumab. The sequence came from a human donor with classical Hodgkin lymphoma. Written as DNA, the CDR3 is TGTGCCAGCAGGGTCGAGGCAGGGGCGAACACTGAAGCTTTCTTT. Its translation: CASRVEAGANTEAFF.